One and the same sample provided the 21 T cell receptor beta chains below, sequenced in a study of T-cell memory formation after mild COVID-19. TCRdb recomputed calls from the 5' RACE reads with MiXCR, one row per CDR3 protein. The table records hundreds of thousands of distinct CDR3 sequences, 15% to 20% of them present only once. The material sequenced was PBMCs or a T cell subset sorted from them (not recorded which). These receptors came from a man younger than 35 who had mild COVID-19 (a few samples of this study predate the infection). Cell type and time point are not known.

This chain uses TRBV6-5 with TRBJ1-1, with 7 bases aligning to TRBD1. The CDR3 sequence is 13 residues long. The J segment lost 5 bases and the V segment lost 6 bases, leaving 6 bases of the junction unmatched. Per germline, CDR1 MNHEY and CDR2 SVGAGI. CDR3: CASSRRQGTEAFF. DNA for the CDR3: TGTGCCAGCAGCCGCCGACAGGGTACTGAAGCTTTCTTT.

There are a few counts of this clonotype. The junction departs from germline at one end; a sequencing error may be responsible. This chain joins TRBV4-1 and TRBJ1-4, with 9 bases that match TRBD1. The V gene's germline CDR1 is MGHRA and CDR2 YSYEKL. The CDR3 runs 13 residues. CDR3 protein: CASSQARDRDARF. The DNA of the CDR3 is TGCGCCAGCAGCCAAGCCCGGGACAGGGATGCCCGTTTT.

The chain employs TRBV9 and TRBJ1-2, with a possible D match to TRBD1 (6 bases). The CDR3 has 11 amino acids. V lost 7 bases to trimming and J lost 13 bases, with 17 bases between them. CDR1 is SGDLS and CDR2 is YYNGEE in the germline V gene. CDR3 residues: CASRRDNNLTF. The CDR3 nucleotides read TGTGCCAGCCGCCGGGACAATAACCTCACCTTC.

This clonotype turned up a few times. CDR3 residues: CASSLNIHYGYTF. The CDR3 nucleotides are TGCGCCAGCAGCTTGAACATTCACTATGGCTACACCTTC. The chain joins TRBV5-1 to TRBJ1-2, with D hard to call. CDR3 length equals 13 residues. Trimming cost V 1 base and J 3 bases, with 7 bases left between them. CDR1 and CDR2 (germline): SGHRS, YFSETQ.

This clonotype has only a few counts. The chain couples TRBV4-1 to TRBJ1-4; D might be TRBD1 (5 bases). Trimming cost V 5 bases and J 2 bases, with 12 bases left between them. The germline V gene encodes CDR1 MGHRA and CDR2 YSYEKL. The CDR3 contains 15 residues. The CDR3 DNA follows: TGCGCCAGCAGCAAGGGGTGGAGGACTAATGAAAAACTGTTTTTT. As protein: CASSKGWRTNEKLFF.

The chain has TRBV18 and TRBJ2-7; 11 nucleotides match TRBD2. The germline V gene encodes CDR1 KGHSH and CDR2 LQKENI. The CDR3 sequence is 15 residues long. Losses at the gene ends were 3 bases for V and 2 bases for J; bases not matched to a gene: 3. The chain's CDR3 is CASSPGLADTYEQYV. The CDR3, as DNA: TGTGCCAGCTCACCGGGACTAGCGGACACCTACGAGCAGTACGTC.

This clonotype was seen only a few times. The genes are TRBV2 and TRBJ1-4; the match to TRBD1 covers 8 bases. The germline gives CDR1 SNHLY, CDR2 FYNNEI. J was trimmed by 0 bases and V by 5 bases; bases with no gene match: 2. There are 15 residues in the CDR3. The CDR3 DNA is TGTGCCAGCAGTTGGGACAGGTCAACTAATGAAAAACTGTTTTTT. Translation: CASSWDRSTNEKLFF.

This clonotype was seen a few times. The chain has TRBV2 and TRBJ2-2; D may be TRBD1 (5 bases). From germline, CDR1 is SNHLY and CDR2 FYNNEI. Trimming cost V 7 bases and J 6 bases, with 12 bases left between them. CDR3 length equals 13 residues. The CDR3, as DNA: TGTGCCAGCACATATCAACAGGCCGGGGAGCTGTTTTTT. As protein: CASTYQQAGELFF.

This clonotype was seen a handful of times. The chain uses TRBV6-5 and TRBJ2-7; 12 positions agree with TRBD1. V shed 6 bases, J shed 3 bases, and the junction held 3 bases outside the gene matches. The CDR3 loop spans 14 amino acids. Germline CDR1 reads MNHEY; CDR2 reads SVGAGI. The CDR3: CASRGTGGIYEQYV. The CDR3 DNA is TGTGCCAGCAGGGGGACAGGGGGCATCTACGAGCAGTACGTC.

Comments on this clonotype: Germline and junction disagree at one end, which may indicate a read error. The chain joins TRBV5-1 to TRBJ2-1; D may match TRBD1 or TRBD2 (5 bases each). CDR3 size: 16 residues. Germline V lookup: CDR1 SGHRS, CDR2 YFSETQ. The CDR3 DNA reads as TGCGCCAGCAGCTTGATCAGTCAGGGAGATGGAAATGAGCGGTTCTTC. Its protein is CASSLISQGDGNERFF.

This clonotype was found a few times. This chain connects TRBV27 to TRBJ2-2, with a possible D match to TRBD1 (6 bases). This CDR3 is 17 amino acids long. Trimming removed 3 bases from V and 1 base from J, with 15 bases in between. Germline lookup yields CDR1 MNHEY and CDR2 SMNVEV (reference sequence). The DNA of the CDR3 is TGTGCCAGCAGTTTGCTTGCCAGGGGCGGGAACACCGGGGAGCTGTTTTTT. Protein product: CASSLLARGGNTGELFF.

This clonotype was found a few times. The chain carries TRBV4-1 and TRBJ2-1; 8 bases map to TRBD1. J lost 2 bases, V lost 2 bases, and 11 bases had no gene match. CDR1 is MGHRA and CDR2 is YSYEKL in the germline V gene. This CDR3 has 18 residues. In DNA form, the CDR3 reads TGCGCCAGCAGCCAACTTGGAGGACAGGGAGTGACCTACAATGAGCAGTTCTTC. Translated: CASSQLGGQGVTYNEQFF.

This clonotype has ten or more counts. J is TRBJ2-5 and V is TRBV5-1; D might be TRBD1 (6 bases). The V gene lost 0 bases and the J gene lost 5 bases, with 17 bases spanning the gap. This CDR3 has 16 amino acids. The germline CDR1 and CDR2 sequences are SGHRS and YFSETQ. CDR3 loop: CASSLAVGAGEETQYF. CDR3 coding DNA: TGCGCCAGCAGCTTGGCTGTGGGGGCCGGCGAGGAGACCCAGTACTTC.

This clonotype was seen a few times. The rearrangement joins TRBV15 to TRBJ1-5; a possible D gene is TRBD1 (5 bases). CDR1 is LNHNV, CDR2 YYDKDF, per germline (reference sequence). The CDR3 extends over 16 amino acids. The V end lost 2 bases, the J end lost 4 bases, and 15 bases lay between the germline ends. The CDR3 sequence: CATSRLDRSGNQPQHF. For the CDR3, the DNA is TGTGCCACCAGCAGACTTGACAGATCTGGGAATCAGCCCCAGCATTTT.

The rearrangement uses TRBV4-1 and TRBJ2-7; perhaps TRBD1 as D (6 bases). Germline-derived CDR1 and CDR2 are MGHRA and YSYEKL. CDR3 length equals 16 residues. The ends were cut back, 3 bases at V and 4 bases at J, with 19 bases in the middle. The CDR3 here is CASSHVMGAEAYEQYV. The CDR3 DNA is TGCGCCAGCAGCCACGTTATGGGGGCCGAGGCGTACGAGCAGTACGTC.

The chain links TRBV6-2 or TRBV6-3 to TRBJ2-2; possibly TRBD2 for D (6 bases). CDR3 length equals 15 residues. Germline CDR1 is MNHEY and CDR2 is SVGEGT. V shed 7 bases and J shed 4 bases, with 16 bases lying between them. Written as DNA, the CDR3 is TGTGCCAGCAAGTCAGGCGGGGCAAGCACCGGGGAGCTGTTTTTT. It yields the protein CASKSGGASTGELFF.

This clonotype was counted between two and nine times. Here the CDR3 reads CASSARLAGYETQYF. For the CDR3, the DNA is TGTGCCAGCAGTGCGAGACTAGCGGGCTACGAGACCCAGTACTTC. V gene TRBV6-1 combines with J gene TRBJ2-5, with 10 positions matching TRBD2. J gave up 5 bases and V 4 bases, and 7 bases lay outside the gene matches. Germline V gene data show CDR1 as MNHNS and CDR2 as SASEGT. This CDR3 is 15 amino acids long.

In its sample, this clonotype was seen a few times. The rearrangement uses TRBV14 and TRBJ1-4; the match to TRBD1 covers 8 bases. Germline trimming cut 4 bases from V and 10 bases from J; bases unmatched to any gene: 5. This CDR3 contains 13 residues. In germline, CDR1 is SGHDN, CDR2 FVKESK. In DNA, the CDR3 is TGTGCCAGCAGCCGTCAGGGGGCGGGAAAACTGTTTTTT. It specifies CASSRQGAGKLFF.

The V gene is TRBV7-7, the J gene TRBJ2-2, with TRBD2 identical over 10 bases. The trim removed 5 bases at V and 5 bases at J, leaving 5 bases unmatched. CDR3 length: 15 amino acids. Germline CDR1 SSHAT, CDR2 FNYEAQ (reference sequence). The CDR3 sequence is CASSNLAGETGELFF. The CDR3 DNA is TGTGCCAGCAGCAACCTAGCGGGGGAGACCGGGGAGCTGTTTTTT. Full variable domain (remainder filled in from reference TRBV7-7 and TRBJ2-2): GAGVSQSPRYKVTKRGQDVTLRCDPISSHATLYWYQQALGQGPEFLTYFNYEAQPDKSGLPSDRFSAERPEGSISTLTIQRTEQRDSAMYRCASSNLAGETGELFFGEGSRLTVL.

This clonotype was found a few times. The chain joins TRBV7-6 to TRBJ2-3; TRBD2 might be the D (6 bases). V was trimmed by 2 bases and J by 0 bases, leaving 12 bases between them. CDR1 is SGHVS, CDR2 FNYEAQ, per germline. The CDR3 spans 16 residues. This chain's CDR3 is CASSLFRDSSTDTQYF. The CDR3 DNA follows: TGTGCCAGCAGCTTATTCAGGGACTCTAGCACAGATACGCAGTATTTT.

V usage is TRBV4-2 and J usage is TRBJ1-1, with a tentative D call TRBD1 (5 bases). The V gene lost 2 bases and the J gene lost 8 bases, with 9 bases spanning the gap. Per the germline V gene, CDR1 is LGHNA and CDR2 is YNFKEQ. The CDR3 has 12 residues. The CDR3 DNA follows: TGTGCCAGCAGCCAACTTGCAGGGGAAGCTTTCTTT. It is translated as CASSQLAGEAFF.